The 6 T cell receptor beta chains listed next were all sequenced from one sample in a study of T cells in localized non-small cell lung cancer. Sequenced by immunoSEQ multiplex PCR; TCRdb stores in-frame clones only, minus some. Among over 65,000 clones listed, 65% to 85% were seen once. This specimen consisted of peripheral blood, obtained before any cancer treatment. These TCRs come from a female donor older than 55 with stage I lung adenocarcinoma.

The V and J genes are TRBV19 and TRBJ1-2; 9 nucleotides match TRBD1. V was clipped by 7 bases and J by 5 bases; unmatched bases: 11. The CDR3 loop spans 15 amino acids. In germline, CDR1 is LNHDA, CDR2 SQIVND (reference sequence). The CDR3 nucleotides read TGTGCCAGTAACCCGGGACAGGGAGGGGGTTATGGCTACACCTTC. Its translation: CASNPGQGGGYGYTF.

The V and J genes are TRBV5-4 and TRBJ2-7, with D tentatively TRBD1 (7 bases). Germline CDR1 and CDR2: SGHNT and YYREEE (reference sequence). CDR3 length: 15 amino acids. Trimming shortened V by 4 bases and J by 1 base, and 15 bases separated the two germline ends. The CDR3 nucleotides are TGTGCCAGCAGCGAGTATCAGGGGGGATCCTACGAGCAGTACTTC. Its translation is CASSEYQGGSYEQYF.

This rearrangement joins TRBV5-1 to TRBJ2-5; D not resolved. Between the trimmed V and J ends, which lost 5 bases and 5 bases, there was a span of 16 bases. Germline V gives CDR1 SGHRS, CDR2 YFSETQ. The CDR3 has 14 residues. The CDR3 nucleotides are TGCGCCAGCAGTAGGTGGGATGAACGGGAGACCCAGTACTTC. This sequence encodes CASSRWDERETQYF.

The CDR3 region is CASSLVGGSPGNTIYF. The CDR3 nucleotides read TGTGCCAGCAGCTTAGTGGGAGGCTCACCGGGAAACACCATATATTTT. The chain uses TRBV7-8 and TRBJ1-3; D gene uncertain. Per the germline V gene, CDR1 is SGHVS and CDR2 is FQNEAQ. CDR3 length equals 16 residues. Between the trimmed V and J ends, which lost 1 base and 4 bases, there was a span of 14 bases.

The V and J genes are TRBV5-1 and TRBJ2-5; 7 positions agree with TRBD2. With V trimmed by 4 bases and J by 0 bases, 3 bases remained unmatched. The CDR3 is made up of 14 amino acids. Germline CDR1 reads SGHRS; CDR2 reads YFSETQ. CDR3 DNA sequence: TGCGCCAGCAGCCCGAGCGGGAACCAAGAGACCCAGTACTTC. This encodes CASSPSGNQETQYF.

This clone was counted a single time. J is TRBJ2-1 and V is TRBV28; 8 bases are a match to TRBD2. Per germline, CDR1 MDHEN and CDR2 SYDVKM. The V gene end was trimmed by 7 bases and the J gene end by 4 bases; junction bases not matched to a gene: 18. The CDR3 is 18 residues long. The CDR3 reads CASTPRGGGTRVYNEQFF. The CDR3 bases are TGTGCCAGCACCCCACGCGGGGGTGGGACTAGAGTATACAATGAGCAGTTCTTC.